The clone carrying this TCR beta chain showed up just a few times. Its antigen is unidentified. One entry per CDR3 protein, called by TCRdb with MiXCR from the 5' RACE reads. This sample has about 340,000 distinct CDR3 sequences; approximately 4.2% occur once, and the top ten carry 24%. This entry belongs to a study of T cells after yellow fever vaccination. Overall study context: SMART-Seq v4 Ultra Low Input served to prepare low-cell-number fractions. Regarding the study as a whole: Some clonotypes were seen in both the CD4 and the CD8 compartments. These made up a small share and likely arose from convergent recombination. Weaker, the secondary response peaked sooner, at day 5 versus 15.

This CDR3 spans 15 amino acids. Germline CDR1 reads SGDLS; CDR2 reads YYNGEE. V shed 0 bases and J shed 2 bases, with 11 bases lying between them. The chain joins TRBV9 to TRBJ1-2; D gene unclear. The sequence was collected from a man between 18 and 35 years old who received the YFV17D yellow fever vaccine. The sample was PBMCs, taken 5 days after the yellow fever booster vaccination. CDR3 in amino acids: CASSVDPGGNYGYTF. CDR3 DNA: TGTGCCAGCAGCGTAGATCCGGGAGGGAACTATGGCTACACCTTC. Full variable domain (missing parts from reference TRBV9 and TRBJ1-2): DSGVTQTPKHLITATGQRVTLRCSPRSGDLSVYWYQQSLDQGLQFLIQYYNGEERAKGNILERFSAQQFPDLHSELNLSSLELGDSALYFCASSVDPGGNYGYTFGSGTRLTVV.